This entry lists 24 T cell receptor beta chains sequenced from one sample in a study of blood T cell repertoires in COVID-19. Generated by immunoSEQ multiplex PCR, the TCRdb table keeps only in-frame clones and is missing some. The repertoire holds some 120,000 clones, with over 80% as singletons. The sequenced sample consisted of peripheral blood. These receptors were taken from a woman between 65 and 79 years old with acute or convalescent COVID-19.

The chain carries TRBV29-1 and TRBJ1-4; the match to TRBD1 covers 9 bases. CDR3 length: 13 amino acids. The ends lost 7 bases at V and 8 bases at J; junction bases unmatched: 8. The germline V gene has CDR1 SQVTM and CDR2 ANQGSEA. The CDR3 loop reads CSGAGTGTEKLFF. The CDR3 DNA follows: TGCAGCGGGGCCGGGACAGGGACGGAAAAACTGTTTTTT.

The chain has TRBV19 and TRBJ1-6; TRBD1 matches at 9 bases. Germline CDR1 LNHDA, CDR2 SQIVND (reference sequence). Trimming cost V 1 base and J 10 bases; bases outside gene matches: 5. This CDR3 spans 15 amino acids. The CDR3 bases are TGTGCCAGTAGTATAGGGGACAGGGTAGGCTCACCCCTCCACTTT. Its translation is CASSIGDRVGSPLHF.

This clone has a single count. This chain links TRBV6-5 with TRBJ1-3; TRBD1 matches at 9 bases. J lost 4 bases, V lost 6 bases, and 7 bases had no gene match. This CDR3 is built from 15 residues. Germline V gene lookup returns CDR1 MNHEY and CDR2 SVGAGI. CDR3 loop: CASSSGTGTGNTIYF. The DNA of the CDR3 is TGTGCCAGCAGCTCCGGGACAGGGACGGGAAACACCATATATTTT.

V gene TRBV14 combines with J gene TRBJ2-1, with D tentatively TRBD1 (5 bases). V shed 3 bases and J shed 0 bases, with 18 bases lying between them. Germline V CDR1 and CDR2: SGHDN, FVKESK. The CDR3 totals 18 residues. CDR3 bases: TGTGCCAGCAGCCACCGGCCAGGGCCCACGAGCTCCTACAATGAGCAGTTCTTC. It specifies CASSHRPGPTSSYNEQFF.

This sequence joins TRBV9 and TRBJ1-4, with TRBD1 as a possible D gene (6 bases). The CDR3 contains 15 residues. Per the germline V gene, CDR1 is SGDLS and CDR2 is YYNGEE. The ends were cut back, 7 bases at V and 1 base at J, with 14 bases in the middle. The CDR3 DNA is TGTGCCAGCTCGAGAGGGGGGGGAACTAATGAAAAACTGTTTTTT. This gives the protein CASSRGGGTNEKLFF.

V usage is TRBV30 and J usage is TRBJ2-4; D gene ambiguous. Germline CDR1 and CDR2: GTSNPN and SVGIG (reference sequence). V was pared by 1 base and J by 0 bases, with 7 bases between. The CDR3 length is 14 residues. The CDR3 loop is CAWSAGLAKNIQYF. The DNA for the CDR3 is TGTGCCTGGAGTGCAGGCCTAGCCAAAAACATTCAGTACTTC.

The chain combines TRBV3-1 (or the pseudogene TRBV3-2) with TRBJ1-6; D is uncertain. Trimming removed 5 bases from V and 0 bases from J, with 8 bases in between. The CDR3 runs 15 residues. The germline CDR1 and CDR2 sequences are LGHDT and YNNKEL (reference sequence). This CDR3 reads CASSASSSYNSPLHF. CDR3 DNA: TGTGCCAGCAGCGCCTCGAGCTCCTATAATTCACCCCTCCACTTT.

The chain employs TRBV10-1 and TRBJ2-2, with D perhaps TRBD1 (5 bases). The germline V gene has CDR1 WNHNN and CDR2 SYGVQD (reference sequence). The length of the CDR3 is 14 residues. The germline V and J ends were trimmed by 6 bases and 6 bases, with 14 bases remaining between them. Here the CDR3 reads CASRPDRSAGELFF. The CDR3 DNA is TGCGCCAGCAGACCTGACAGAAGCGCCGGGGAGCTGTTTTTT.

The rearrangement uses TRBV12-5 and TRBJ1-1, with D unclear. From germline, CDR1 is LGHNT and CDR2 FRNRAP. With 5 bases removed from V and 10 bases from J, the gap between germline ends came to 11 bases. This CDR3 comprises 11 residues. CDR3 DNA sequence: TGTGCTAGTGGTGCCGGGGTCGGAGCTTTCTTT. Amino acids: CASGAGVGAFF.

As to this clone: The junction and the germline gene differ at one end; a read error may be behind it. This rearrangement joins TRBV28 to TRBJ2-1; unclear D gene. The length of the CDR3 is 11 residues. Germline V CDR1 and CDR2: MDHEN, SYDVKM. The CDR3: CAARSDNEQFF. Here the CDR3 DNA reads TGTGCGGCACGCTCCGACAATGAGCAGTTCTTC.

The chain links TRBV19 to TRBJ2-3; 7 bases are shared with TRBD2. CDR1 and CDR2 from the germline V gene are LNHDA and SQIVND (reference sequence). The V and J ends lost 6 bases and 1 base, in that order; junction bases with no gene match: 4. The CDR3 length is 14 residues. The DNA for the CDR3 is TGTGCCAGTAGGAAGAGCGGGGGCACAGATACGCAGTATTTT. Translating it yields CASRKSGGTDTQYF.

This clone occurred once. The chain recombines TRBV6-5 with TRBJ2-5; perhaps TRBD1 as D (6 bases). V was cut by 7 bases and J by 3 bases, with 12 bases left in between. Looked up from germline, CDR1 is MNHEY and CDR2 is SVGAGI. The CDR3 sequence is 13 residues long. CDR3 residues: CASKRTAEETQYF. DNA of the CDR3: TGTGCCAGCAAGAGGACAGCCGAAGAGACCCAGTACTTC.

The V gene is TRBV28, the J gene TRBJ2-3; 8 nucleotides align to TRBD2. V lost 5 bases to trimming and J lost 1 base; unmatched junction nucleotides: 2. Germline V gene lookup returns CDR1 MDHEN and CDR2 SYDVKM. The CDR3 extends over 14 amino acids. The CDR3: CASSPAGGTDTQYF. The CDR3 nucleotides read TGTGCCAGCAGTCCAGCGGGAGGCACAGATACGCAGTATTTT.

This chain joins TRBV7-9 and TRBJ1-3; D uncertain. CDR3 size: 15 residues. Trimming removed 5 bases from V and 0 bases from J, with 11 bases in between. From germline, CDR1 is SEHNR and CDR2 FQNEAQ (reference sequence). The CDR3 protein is CASSRDGSSGNTIYF. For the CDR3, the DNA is TGTGCCAGCAGCCGCGACGGGAGCTCTGGAAACACCATATATTTT.

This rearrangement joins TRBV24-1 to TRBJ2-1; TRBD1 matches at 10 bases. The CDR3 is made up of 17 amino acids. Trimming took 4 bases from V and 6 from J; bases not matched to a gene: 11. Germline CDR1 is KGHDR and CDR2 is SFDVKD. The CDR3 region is CATSDQSGTGAVNEQFF. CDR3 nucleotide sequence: TGTGCCACCAGTGACCAATCCGGGACAGGGGCGGTCAATGAGCAGTTCTTC.

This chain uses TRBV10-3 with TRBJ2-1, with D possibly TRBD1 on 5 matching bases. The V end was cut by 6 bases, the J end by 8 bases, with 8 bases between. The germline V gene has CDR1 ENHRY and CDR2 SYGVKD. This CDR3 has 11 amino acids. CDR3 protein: CAISQGYEQFF. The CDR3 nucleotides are TGTGCCATCAGCCAGGGTTATGAGCAGTTCTTC.

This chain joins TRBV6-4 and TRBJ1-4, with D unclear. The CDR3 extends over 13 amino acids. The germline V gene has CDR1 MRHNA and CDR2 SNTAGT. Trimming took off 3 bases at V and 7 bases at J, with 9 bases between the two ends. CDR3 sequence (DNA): TGTGCCAGCAGTGAGGAACGGGGTGAAAAACTGTTTTTT. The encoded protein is CASSEERGEKLFF.

In nucleotides, the CDR3 is TGTGCCAGCAGCCATCGGAGTACGGAGACCCAGTACTTC. Protein: CASSHRSTETQYF. V is TRBV3-1 (or the pseudogene TRBV3-2) and J is TRBJ2-5; no firm D call. The V gene lost 3 bases and the J gene lost 5 bases, with 10 bases spanning the gap. The CDR3 length is 13 residues. Looked up from germline, CDR1 is LGHDT and CDR2 is YNNKEL (reference sequence).

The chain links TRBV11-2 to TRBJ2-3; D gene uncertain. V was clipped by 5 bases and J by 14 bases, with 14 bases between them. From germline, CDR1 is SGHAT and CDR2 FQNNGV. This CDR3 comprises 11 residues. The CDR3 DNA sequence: TGTGCCAGCAGCCTCAACAATCAAGTGTATTTT. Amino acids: CASSLNNQVYF.

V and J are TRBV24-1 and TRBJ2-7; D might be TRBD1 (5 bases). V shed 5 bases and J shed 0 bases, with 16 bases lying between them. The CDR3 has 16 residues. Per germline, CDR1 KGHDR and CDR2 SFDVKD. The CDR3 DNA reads TGTGCCACCAGTGGCGCGGACACCCTGAGCTCCTACGAGCAGTACTTC. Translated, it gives CATSGADTLSSYEQYF.

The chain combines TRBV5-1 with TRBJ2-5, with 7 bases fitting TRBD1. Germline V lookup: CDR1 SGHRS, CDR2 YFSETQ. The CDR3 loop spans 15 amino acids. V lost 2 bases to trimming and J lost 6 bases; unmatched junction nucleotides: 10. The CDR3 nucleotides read TGCGCCAGCAGCTTCTCCAAAGGGGGCCCAAAGACCCAGTACTTC. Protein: CASSFSKGGPKTQYF.

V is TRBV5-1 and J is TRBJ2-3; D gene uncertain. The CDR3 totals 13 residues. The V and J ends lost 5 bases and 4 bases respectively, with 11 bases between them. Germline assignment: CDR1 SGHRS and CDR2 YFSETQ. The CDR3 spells CASRSDPSDTQYF. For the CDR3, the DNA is TGCGCCAGCAGGAGCGATCCGTCAGATACGCAGTATTTT.

CDR3 residues: CASSEAVSRGQPQHF. CDR3 coding DNA: TGTGCCAGCAGTGAAGCAGTTAGCCGGGGACAGCCCCAGCATTTT. This sequence joins TRBV6-1 and TRBJ1-5; D is uncertain. In germline, CDR1 is MNHNS, CDR2 SASEGT. There are 15 residues in the CDR3. Between the trimmed V and J ends, which lost 0 bases and 7 bases, there was a span of 13 bases.

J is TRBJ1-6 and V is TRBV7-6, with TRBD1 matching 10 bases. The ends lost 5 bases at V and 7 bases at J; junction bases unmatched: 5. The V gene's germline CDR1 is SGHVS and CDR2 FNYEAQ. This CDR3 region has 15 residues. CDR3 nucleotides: TGTGCCAGCAGCCCTTTGGGACAGGGGAATTCACCCCTCCACTTT. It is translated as CASSPLGQGNSPLHF.